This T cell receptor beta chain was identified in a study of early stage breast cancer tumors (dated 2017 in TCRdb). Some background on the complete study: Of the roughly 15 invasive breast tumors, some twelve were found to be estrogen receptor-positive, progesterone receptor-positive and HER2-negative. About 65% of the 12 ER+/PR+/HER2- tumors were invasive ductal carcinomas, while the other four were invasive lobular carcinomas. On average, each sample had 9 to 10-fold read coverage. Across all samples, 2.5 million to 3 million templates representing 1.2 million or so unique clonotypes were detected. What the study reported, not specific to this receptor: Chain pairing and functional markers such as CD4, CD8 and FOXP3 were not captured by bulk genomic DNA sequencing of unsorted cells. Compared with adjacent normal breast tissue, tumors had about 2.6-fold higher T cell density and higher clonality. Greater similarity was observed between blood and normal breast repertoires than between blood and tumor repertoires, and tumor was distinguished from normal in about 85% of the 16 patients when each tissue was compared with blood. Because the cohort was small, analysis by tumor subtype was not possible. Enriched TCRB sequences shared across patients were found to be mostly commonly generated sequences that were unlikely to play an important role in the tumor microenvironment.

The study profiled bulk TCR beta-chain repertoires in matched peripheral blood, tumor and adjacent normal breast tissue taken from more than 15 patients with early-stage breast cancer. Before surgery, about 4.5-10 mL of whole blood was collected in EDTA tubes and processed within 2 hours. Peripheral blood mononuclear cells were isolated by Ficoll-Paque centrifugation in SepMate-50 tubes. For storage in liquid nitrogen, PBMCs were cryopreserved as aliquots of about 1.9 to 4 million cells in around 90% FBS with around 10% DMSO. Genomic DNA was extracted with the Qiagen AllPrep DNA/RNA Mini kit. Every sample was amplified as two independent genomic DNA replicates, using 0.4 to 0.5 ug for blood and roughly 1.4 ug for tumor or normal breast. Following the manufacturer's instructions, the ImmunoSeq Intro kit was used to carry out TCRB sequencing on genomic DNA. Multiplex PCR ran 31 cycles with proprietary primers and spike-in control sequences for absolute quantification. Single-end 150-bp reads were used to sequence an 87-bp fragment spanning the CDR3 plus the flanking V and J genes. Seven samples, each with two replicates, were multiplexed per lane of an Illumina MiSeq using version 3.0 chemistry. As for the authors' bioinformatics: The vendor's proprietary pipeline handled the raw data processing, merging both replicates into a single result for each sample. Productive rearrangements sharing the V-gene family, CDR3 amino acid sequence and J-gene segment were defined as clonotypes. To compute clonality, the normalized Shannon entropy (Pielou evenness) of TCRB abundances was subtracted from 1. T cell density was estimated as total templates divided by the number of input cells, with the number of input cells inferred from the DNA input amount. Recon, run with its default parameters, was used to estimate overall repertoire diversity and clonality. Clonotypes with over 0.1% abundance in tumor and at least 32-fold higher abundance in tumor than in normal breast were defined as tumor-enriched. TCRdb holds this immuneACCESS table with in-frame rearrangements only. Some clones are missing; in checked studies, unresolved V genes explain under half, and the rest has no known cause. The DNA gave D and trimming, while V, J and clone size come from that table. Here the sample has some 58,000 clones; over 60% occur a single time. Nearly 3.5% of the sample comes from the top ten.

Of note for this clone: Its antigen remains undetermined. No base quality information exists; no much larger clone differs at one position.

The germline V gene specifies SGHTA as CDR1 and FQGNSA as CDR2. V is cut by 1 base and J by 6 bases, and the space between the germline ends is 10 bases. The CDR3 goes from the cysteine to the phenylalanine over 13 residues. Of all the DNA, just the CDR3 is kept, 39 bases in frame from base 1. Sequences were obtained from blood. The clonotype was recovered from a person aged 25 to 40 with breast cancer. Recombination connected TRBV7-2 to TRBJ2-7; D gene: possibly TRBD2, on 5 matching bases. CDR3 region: CASSLEARGEQYF. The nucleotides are TGTGCCAGCAGCTTAGAGGCCCGGGGCGAGCAGTACTTC.